This T cell receptor (beta chain) was found in a study of blood T cell repertoires in COVID-19. Original processing notes: It was from reference gene primer amplification that nucleated cell counts were estimated. The protocol was immunoSEQ multiplex PCR, while the TCRdb copy is restricted to in-frame clones and leaves out a portion. Clone size and the V and J calls come from that table; the DNA yielded D and trimming. The data contain 210,000 or so clones, around nine tenths of them singletons. Adults between about 18 and 89 years of age took part from some 25 US areas. The CDR3 is 13 amino acids. CDR1 is SGHRS, CDR2 YFSETQ, per germline. Between the trimmed V and J ends, which lost 3 bases and 7 bases, there was a span of 13 bases.

Sequences were obtained from PBMCs or T cells enriched from blood (not recorded which). The TCR originated in a man aged 25 to 45 who had recovered from COVID-19. This chain joins TRBV5-1 and TRBJ1-1; no definite D call. The CDR3, as DNA: TGCGCCAGCAGCTCTGGCGGGGAGGGTGAAGCTTTCTTT. It codes for CASSSGGEGEAFF.